The sequence of this T cell receptor (beta chain) was determined in a study of cytomegalovirus exposure and HLA in healthy donors. Whole-study context: Researchers found that around 80% of 300 to 450 genotyped donors fell within the Caucasian-associated ancestry cluster.

Germline V CDR1 and CDR2: LNHDA, SQIVND (reference sequence). The CDR3 loop spans 13 amino acids. Trimming stripped 0 bases from V and 7 bases from J, with 7 bases between. The PCR had 60 Vbeta and 13 Jbeta primers. Profiled with immunoSEQ multiplex PCR; TCRdb holds only in-frame clones, not every one. The table records 100,000 to 150,000 clones, 70% to 90% of them present only once. The receptor's source is a boy aged 5 to 17 in good health and CMV-seronegative. The chain joins TRBV19 to TRBJ2-4, with D possibly TRBD2 on 6 matching bases. Sequencing used PBMCs. CDR3 DNA: TGTGCCAGTAGTATAGAGCGGGGTAACATTCAGTACTTC. This sequence encodes CASSIERGNIQYF.